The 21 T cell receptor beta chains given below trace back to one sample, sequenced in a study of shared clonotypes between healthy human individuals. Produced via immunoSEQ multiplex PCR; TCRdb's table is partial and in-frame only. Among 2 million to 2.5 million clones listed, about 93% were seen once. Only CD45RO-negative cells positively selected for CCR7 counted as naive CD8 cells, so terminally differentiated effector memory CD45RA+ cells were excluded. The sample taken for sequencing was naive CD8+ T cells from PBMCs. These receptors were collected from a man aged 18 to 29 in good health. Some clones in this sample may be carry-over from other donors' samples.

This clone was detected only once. DNA of the CDR3: TGTGCCATCAGGGGAGGAGGATTGATTTCACCCCTCCACTTT. This sequence encodes CAIRGGGLISPLHF. V usage is TRBV10-3 and J usage is TRBJ1-6; D not certain. The V and J ends lost 6 bases and 9 bases respectively, with 15 bases between them. Germline V gives CDR1 ENHRY, CDR2 SYGVKD. The length of the CDR3 is 14 residues.

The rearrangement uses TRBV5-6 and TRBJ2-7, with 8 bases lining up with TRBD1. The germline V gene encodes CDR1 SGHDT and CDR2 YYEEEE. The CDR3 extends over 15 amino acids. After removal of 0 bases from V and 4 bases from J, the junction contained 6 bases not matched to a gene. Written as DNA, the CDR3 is TGTGCCAGCAGCTTGGCCAGGGGGCCCTTTTACGAGCAGTACTTC. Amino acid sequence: CASSLARGPFYEQYF.

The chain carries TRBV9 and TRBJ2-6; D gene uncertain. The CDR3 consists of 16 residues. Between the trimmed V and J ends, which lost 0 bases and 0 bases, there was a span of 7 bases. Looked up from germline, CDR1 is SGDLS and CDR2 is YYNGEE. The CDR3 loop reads CASSVGRISGANVLTF. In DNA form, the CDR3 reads TGTGCCAGCAGCGTAGGTCGAATCTCTGGGGCCAACGTCCTGACTTTC.

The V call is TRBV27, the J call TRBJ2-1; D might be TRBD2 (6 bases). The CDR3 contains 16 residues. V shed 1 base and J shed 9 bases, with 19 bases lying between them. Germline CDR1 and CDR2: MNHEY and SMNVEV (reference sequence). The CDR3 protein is CASSLLEGLESGEQFF. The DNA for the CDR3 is TGTGCCAGCAGTTTATTGGAGGGTTTGGAATCCGGTGAGCAGTTCTTC.

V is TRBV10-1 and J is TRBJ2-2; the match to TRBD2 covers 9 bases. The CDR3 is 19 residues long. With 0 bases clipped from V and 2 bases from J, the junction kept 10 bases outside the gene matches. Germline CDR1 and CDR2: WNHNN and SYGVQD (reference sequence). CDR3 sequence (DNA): TGCGCCAGCAGTGAGTCCCCTGGACTAGCGCAAGTAAACACCGGGGAGCTGTTTTTT. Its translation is CASSESPGLAQVNTGELFF.

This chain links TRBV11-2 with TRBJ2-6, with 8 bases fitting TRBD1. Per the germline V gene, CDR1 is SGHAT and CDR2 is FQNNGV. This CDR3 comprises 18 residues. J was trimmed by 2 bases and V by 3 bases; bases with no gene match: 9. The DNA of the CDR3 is TGTGCCAGCAGCTTCGGGAACAGGGGGTTAGCTGGGGCCAACGTCCTGACTTTC. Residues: CASSFGNRGLAGANVLTF.

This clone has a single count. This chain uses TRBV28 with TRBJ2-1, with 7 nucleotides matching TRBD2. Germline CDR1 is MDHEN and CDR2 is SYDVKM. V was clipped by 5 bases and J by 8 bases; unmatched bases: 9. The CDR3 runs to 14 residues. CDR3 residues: CASSPRRERDEQFF. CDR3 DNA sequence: TGTGCCAGCAGTCCACGGCGGGAGAGGGATGAGCAGTTCTTC.

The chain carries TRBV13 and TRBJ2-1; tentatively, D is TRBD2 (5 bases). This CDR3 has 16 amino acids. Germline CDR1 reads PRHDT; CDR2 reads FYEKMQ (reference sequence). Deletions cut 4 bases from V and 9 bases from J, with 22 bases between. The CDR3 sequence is CASSSDRENYSGEQFF. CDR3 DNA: TGTGCCAGCAGCTCAGACCGGGAAAACTATTCTGGTGAGCAGTTCTTC.

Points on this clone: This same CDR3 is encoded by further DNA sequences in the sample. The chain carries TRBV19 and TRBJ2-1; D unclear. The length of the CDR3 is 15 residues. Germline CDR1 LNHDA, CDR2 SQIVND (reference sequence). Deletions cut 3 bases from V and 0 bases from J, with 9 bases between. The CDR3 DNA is TGTGCCAGTAGTATGTCGTCTAGCTCCTACAATGAGCAGTTCTTC. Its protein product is CASSMSSSSYNEQFF.

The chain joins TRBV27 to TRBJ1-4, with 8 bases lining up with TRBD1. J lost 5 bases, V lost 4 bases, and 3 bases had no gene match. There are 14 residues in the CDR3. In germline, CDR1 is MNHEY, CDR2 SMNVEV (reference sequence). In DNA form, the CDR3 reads TGTGCCAGCAGTTATACAGGGGGGAATGAAAAACTGTTTTTT. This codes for CASSYTGGNEKLFF.

The CDR3 loop reads CASRGARVSNQPQHF. DNA for the CDR3: TGTGCCAGCAGGGGAGCTAGGGTTAGCAATCAGCCCCAGCATTTT. The chain has TRBV6-1 and TRBJ1-5; unclear D gene. Between the trimmed V and J ends, which lost 6 bases and 0 bases, there was a span of 12 bases. The V gene's germline CDR1 is MNHNS and CDR2 SASEGT. The CDR3 consists of 15 residues.

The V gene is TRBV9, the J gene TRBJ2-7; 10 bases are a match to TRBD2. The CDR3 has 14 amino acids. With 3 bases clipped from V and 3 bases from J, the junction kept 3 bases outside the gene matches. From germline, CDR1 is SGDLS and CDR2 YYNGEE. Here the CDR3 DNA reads TGTGCCAGCAGCGAGCGGACTAGCGGCTACGAGCAGTACTTC. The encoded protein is CASSERTSGYEQYF.

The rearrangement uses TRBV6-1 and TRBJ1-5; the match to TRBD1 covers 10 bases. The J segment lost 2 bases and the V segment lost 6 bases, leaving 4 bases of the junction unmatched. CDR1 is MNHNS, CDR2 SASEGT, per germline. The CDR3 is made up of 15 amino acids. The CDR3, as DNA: TGTGCCAGCAGGCGCGGGACAGGGGGCAATCAGCCCCAGCATTTT. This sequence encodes CASRRGTGGNQPQHF.

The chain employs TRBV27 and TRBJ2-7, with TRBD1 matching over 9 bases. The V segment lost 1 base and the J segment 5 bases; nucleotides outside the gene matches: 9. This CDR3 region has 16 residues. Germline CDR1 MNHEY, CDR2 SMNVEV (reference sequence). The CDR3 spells CASSLLTGQGVHEQYF. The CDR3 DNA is TGTGCCAGCAGTTTATTAACGGGACAGGGAGTCCACGAGCAGTACTTC.

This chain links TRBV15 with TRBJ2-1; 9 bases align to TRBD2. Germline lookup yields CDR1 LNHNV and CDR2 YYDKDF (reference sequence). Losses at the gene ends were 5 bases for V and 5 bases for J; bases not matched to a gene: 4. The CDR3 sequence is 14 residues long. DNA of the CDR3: TGTGCCACCAGCCTCCGACTAGCGGACAATGAGCAGTTCTTC. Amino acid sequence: CATSLRLADNEQFF.

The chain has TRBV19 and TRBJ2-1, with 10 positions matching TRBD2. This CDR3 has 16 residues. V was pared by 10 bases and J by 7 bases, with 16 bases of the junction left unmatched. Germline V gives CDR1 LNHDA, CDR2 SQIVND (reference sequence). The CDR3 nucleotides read TGTGCCACCGGGGGGGGGACTAGCGCCCCTTATAATGAGCAGTTCTTC. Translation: CATGGGTSAPYNEQFF.

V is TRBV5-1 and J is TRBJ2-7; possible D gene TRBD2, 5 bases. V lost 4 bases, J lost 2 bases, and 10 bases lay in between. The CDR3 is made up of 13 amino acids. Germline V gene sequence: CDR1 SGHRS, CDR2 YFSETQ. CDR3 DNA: TGCGCCAGCAGCGGAGCGGAGGCCTACGAGCAGTACTTC. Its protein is CASSGAEAYEQYF.

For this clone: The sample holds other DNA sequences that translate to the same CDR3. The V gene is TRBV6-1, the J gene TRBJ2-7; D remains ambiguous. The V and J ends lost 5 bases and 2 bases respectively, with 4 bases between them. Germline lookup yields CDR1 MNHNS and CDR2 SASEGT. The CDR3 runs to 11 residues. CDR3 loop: CASSSTYEQYF. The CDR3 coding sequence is TGTGCCAGCAGTTCTACCTACGAGCAGTACTTC.

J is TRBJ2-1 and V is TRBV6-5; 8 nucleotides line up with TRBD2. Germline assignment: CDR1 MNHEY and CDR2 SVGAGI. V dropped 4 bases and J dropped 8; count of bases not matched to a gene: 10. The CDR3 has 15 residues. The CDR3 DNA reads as TGTGCCAGCAGTTTCCAGCGGGAGATGCTGGATGAGCAGTTCTTC. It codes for CASSFQREMLDEQFF.

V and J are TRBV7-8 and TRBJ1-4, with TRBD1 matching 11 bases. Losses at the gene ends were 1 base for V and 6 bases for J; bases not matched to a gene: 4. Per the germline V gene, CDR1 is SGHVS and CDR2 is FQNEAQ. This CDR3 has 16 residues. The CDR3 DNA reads TGTGCCAGCAGCTTAGAGGACAGGGGGCTATATGAAAAACTGTTTTTT. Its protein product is CASSLEDRGLYEKLFF.

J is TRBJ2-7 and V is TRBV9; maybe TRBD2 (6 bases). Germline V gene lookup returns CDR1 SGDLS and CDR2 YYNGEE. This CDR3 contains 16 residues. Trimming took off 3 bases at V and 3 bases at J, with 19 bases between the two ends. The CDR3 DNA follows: TGTGCCAGCAGCGCTGCGGGATCAGGAGGACGCTACGAGCAGTACTTC. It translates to CASSAAGSGGRYEQYF.